These 19 T cell receptor beta chains were all obtained from the same sample, sequenced in a study of blood T cell repertoires in COVID-19. Profiling relied on immunoSEQ multiplex PCR, and the TCRdb table lists in-frame clones only, not all of them. The table lists about 260,000 clones, 80% to 85% of them singletons, with more than 1.5% in the top ten. Input material: peripheral blood. Source of these receptors: a woman aged 40 to 50 who had recovered from COVID-19.

The V call is TRBV4-2, the J call TRBJ2-5, with 8 bases aligning to TRBD2. The CDR3 covers 15 residues. The germline CDR1 and CDR2 sequences are LGHNA and YNFKEQ. V trimming: 6 bases; J trimming: 5 bases; junction bases outside the gene matches: 11. This CDR3 reads CASRFGGEPVETQYF. The DNA of the CDR3 is TGTGCCAGCAGGTTCGGGGGGGAGCCTGTGGAGACCCAGTACTTC.

The CDR3 loop reads CASSLGTGPYGYTF. In DNA form, the CDR3 reads TGTGCCAGCAGTTTAGGGACAGGACCCTATGGCTACACCTTC. The rearrangement links TRBV28 to TRBJ1-2; 8 bases map to TRBD1. Germline CDR1 MDHEN, CDR2 SYDVKM. Germline trimming cut 2 bases from V and 4 bases from J; bases unmatched to any gene: 3. The CDR3 has 14 residues.

J is TRBJ1-3 and V is TRBV18; D not certain. The CDR3 is 16 residues long. Per germline, CDR1 KGHSH and CDR2 LQKENI. Trimming took off 0 bases at V and 0 bases at J, with 9 bases between the two ends. Here the CDR3 DNA reads TGTGCCAGCTCACCACCCACCCGACTCTCTGGAAACACCATATATTTT. Amino acid sequence: CASSPPTRLSGNTIYF.

The chain carries TRBV6-4 and TRBJ2-3; 10 bases map to TRBD2. Germline V gene sequence: CDR1 MRHNA, CDR2 SNTAGT. CDR3 length: 15 residues. J was trimmed by 5 bases and V by 2 bases; bases with no gene match: 4. The CDR3 DNA reads TGTGCCAGCAGTGACCAAGCGGGGGGGCAAGATACGCAGTATTTT. This codes for CASSDQAGGQDTQYF.

The V call is TRBV27, the J call TRBJ1-6; TRBD1 matches 10 bases. Per germline, CDR1 MNHEY and CDR2 SMNVEV (reference sequence). The trim removed 5 bases at V and 6 bases at J, leaving 4 bases unmatched. The CDR3 has 15 amino acids. CDR3 sequence reads: CASSQDRGSNSPLHF. CDR3 nucleotides: TGTGCCAGCAGTCAGGACAGGGGGAGTAATTCACCCCTCCACTTT.

The rearrangement links TRBV7-9 to TRBJ1-4; 12 nucleotides match TRBD1. The V gene end was trimmed by 3 bases and the J gene end by 5 bases; junction bases not matched to a gene: 4. Germline assignment: CDR1 SEHNR and CDR2 FQNEAQ (reference sequence). The CDR3 runs 16 residues. The CDR3 protein is CASSLAGTGGNEKLFF. In nucleotides, the CDR3 is TGTGCCAGCAGCTTGGCCGGGACAGGGGGCAATGAAAAACTGTTTTTT.

J is TRBJ1-5 and V is TRBV11-2; a weak D match, TRBD1 (6 bases). The CDR3 sequence is 16 residues long. CDR1 is SGHAT and CDR2 is FQNNGV in the germline V gene. Trimming removed 0 bases at V and 6 bases at J, with 15 bases between. The CDR3 DNA is TGTGCCAGCAGCTTAGATTACAGGACAGTATTTCAGCCCCAGCATTTT. This translates into CASSLDYRTVFQPQHF.

The rearrangement joins TRBV6-1 to TRBJ1-4, with D uncertain. CDR1 and CDR2 (germline): MNHNS, SASEGT. The CDR3 runs 15 residues. Between the trimmed V and J ends, which lost 3 bases and 2 bases, there was a span of 10 bases. CDR3 in DNA: TGTGCCAGCAGTGACCTGCCTGAGACTAATGAAAAACTGTTTTTT. It specifies CASSDLPETNEKLFF.

The V call is TRBV18, the J call TRBJ1-2; 8 bases line up with TRBD1. The CDR3 spans 14 residues. Germline loops: CDR1 KGHSH, CDR2 LQKENI. V lost 5 bases, J lost 7 bases, and 9 bases stayed unmatched. CDR3 sequence reads: CASSSGQGSSGYTF. The DNA of the CDR3 is TGTGCCAGCTCATCAGGACAGGGATCAAGTGGCTACACCTTC.

The chain combines TRBV6-5 with TRBJ1-1; tentatively, D is TRBD1 (6 bases). V was cut by 9 bases and J by 1 base, with 18 bases left in between. This CDR3 spans 15 amino acids. Germline values: CDR1 MNHEY, CDR2 SVGAGI. The CDR3 DNA is TGTGCCAGTACTCCAAGGGAACAGGGGAACACTGAAGCTTTCTTT. Translated, it gives CASTPREQGNTEAFF.

The V call is TRBV7-8, the J call TRBJ1-3; D unresolved. Deletions cut 2 bases from V and 0 bases from J, with 14 bases between. The CDR3 has 17 residues. Germline CDR1 reads SGHVS; CDR2 reads FQNEAQ. CDR3: CASSLYVLGSSGNTIYF. As DNA, the CDR3 is TGTGCCAGCAGCTTATACGTTTTGGGGAGCTCTGGAAACACCATATATTTT.

The chain combines TRBV19 with TRBJ1-4; 7 nucleotides line up with TRBD1. Germline CDR1 reads LNHDA; CDR2 reads SQIVND (reference sequence). With V trimmed by 5 bases and J by 0 bases, 12 bases remained unmatched. There are 18 residues in the CDR3. For the CDR3, the DNA is TGTGCCAGTAGTTCGCGCCGGGACAGCTATGCAACTAATGAAAAACTGTTTTTT. Translated, it gives CASSSRRDSYATNEKLFF.

V usage is TRBV29-1 and J usage is TRBJ1-6; D might be TRBD1 (5 bases). Trimming shortened V by 7 bases and J by 2 bases, and 15 bases separated the two germline ends. The CDR3 loop spans 15 amino acids. Per germline, CDR1 SQVTM and CDR2 ANQGSEA. The CDR3 DNA is TGCAGCGCCCCCAGGGTAATCACCTATAATTCACCCCTCCACTTT. It specifies CSAPRVITYNSPLHF. The full variable domain, with the rest looked up from reference TRBV29-1 and TRBJ1-6, is SAVISQKPSRDICQRGTSLTIQCQVDSQVTMMFWYRQQPGQSLTLIATANQGSEATYESGFVIDKFPISRPNLTFSTLTVSNMSPEDSSIYLCSAPRVITYNSPLHFGNGTRLTVT.

This chain connects TRBV6-5 to TRBJ1-5; D is possibly TRBD1 (5 bases). This CDR3 spans 13 amino acids. The germline gives CDR1 MNHEY, CDR2 SVGAGI. V was cut by 0 bases and J by 7 bases, with 7 bases left in between. The CDR3 DNA follows: TGTGCCAGCAGTTACTCCCCAGGGCAGCCCCAGCATTTT. It yields the protein CASSYSPGQPQHF.

The chain uses TRBV25-1 and TRBJ2-3, with D hard to call. This CDR3 is 15 amino acids long. V was shortened by 7 bases and J by 2 bases, with 16 bases between the two germline ends. Germline V gene lookup returns CDR1 MGHDK and CDR2 SYGVNS. The chain's CDR3 is CASTSRGSLTDTQYF. CDR3 nucleotide sequence: TGTGCCAGCACCTCGAGAGGATCACTCACAGATACGCAGTATTTT.

This sequence joins TRBV20-1 and TRBJ1-1; tentatively, D is TRBD1 (5 bases). Germline CDR1 and CDR2: DFQATT and SNEGSKA (reference sequence). This CDR3 contains 10 residues. V lost 7 bases and J lost 11, with 14 bases in between. The CDR3 protein is CSVSGGVAFF. The CDR3 bases are TGCAGTGTATCCGGAGGGGTGGCTTTCTTT.

The V call is TRBV19, the J call TRBJ1-5; 7 nucleotides line up with TRBD1. CDR1 and CDR2 from the germline V gene are LNHDA and SQIVND (reference sequence). V lost 7 bases and J lost 2; bases outside the gene matches: 11. There are 16 residues in the CDR3. For the CDR3, the DNA is TGTGCCAGTAAAAGTCCAGGGGGTGATCGCAATCAGCCCCAGCATTTT. This translates into CASKSPGGDRNQPQHF.

The CDR3 here is CASSLGASINEQYF. DNA for the CDR3: TGCGCCAGCAGCTTGGGGGCTAGCATCAACGAGCAGTACTTC. The rearrangement links TRBV5-1 to TRBJ2-7, with D tentatively TRBD2 (5 bases). The CDR3 extends over 14 amino acids. Germline CDR1 SGHRS, CDR2 YFSETQ. V dropped 0 bases and J dropped 5 bases, with 12 bases sitting between them.

V gene TRBV28 combines with J gene TRBJ1-1, with 7 bases identical to TRBD1. Germline V gene lookup returns CDR1 MDHEN and CDR2 SYDVKM. The CDR3 length is 14 residues. J lost 1 base, V lost 5 bases, and 4 bases had no gene match. The CDR3 nucleotides are TGTGCCAGCAGTCCGGACAGGTGGAACACTGAAGCTTTCTTT. This encodes CASSPDRWNTEAFF.